A selection of T cell receptor beta chains follows, all from one sample in a study of CD8+CD57+ T cells in acquired aplastic anemia. TCRdb re-derived calls from the reads in MiXCR, one entry per CDR3 protein. This table has approximately 150,000 distinct CDR3 sequences, 40% to 50% appearing once. The sample consisted of sorted CD4+, CD8+, or CD8+CD57+ T cells (not recorded which) from PBMCs. The receptors shown here come from a human donor with aplastic anemia. CDR3s include the opening cysteine and the closing phenylalanine or tryptophan. D genes are given only for firm matches. Some rows have no size entry. The others give once, few or many, or a class for an expanded clone.

TRBV6-1	TRBJ1-2	NA	NA	TGTGCCAGTTCTTTTCGGGGCCCTATCGTTGCTAACTATGGCTACACCTTC	CASSFRGPIVANYGYTF
TRBV7-6	TRBJ2-1	NA	NA	TGTGCCAGCAGCTTGGTTGCGGAGACGGACAATGAGCAGTTCTTC	CASSLVAETDNEQFF
TRBV5-1	TRBJ2-1	NA	TRBD1	TGCGCCAGCAGCGCGGGGACAGGAAACAATGAGCAGTTCTTC	CASSAGTGNNEQFF
TRBV5-1	TRBJ1-6	many	TRBD1	TGCGCCAGCAGCAACGCCAGGGGGACGAATTCACCCCTCCACTTT	CASSNARGTNSPLHF
TRBV20-1	TRBJ2-5	many	NA	TGCAGTGCTAGAGATCCAGCGGGTCAGACCCAGTACTTC	CSARDPAGQTQYF
TRBV24-1	TRBJ1-2	NA	NA	TGTGCCACCAGTTTCTCACTTTATGGCTACACCTTC	CATSFSLYGYTF
TRBV20-1	TRBJ2-7	NA	TRBD1	TGCAGTGCTGCGGACAGGGGGAACTACGAGCAGTACTTC	CSAADRGNYEQYF
TRBV9	TRBJ1-5	NA	NA	TGTGCCAGCAACCCTACTGGGGCGAGCAATCAGCCCCAGCATTTT	CASNPTGASNQPQHF
TRBV3-1	TRBJ2-2	NA	TRBD2	TGTGCCAGCAGCCCCGGGACTAGGAACACCGGGGAGCTGTTTTTT	CASSPGTRNTGELFF
TRBV15	TRBJ2-7	once	NA	TGTGCCACCAGCGCCCGGACGGCCTGGGACGAGCAGTACTTC	CATSARTAWDEQYF
TRBV20-1	TRBJ2-3	NA	NA	TGCAGTGCTAGCACAGGGGATACGCAGTATTTT	CSASTGDTQYF
TRBV5-4	TRBJ2-1	many	NA	TGTGCCAGCAGCTTGGCGGGGAGCGGCGTTGAGGGTGAGCAGTTCTTC	CASSLAGSGVEGEQFF
TRBV2	TRBJ1-2	NA	NA	TGTGCCAGCAGTGAGCCGGACCAAAATATGTATGGCTACACCTTC	CASSEPDQNMYGYTF
TRBV18	TRBJ2-5	NA	TRBD2	TGTGCCAGCTCAGGGTCGGGACTAGTGGAGACCCAGTACTTC	CASSGSGLVETQYF
TRBV29-1	TRBJ2-5	many	TRBD1	TGCAGCGTTCAGACAGGGGGAGAGACCCAGTACTTC	CSVQTGGETQYF
TRBV5-6	TRBJ1-1	many	NA	TGTGCCAGCAGCTGGAGTAGGAGGACTGAAGCTTTCTTT	CASSWSRRTEAFF
TRBV7-9	TRBJ1-1	few	NA	TGTGCCAGCAGCTTTAACAGGAACACTGAAGCTTTCTTT	CASSFNRNTEAFF
TRBV20-1	TRBJ1-1	many	NA	TGCAGTGCTAGAGATACGGGGACCTTGTCGTCTTTCTTT	CSARDTGTLSSFF
TRBV20-1	TRBJ1-6	once	NA	TGCAGTGCTACCATCCGGCAGGGGAATAATTCACCCCTCCACTTT	CSATIRQGNNSPLHF
TRBV7-2	TRBJ2-3	NA	TRBD2	TGTGCCAGCAGCTTAGTGCTAGCGGGCACAGAGACGCAGTATTTT	CASSLVLAGTETQYF
TRBV5-6	TRBJ1-2	NA	NA	TGTGCCAGCAGTTACGAACCGGGACACAACGACTATGGCTACACCTTC	CASSYEPGHNDYGYTF
TRBV20-1	TRBJ1-1	NA	TRBD1	TGCAGTGCCCAGGGGGAAAGCACTGAAGCTTTCTTT	CSAQGESTEAFF
TRBV29-1	TRBJ2-1	NA	TRBD1	TGCAGCCTGAGACAGGGACGTTTGGTCAATGAGCAGTTCTTC	CSLRQGRLVNEQFF
TRBV20-1	TRBJ2-7	many	NA	TGCAGTGCTAGCGCCAGAAGGGACGAGCAGTACTTC	CSASARRDEQYF
TRBV20-1	TRBJ2-7	once	NA	TGCAGTGTTAGGCAGGGCTTAGGGGAGCAGTACTTC	CSVRQGLGEQYF
TRBV7-9	TRBJ2-7	NA	NA	TGTGCCAGCCAACAAAACTACGAGCAGTACTTC	CASQQNYEQYF
TRBV29-1	TRBJ2-1	few	TRBD2	TGCAGCGTTGAGGAACGGGAGGGCACGAATGAGCAGTTCTTC	CSVEEREGTNEQFF
TRBV6-2/TRBV6-3	TRBJ2-3	many	NA	TGTGCCAGCAGTTACGGGGCAGGGTCATGGGATACGCAGTATTTT	CASSYGAGSWDTQYF
TRBV5-4	TRBJ2-3	many	NA	TGTGCCAGCAGCCTTACTGGGCATAAATCAGATACGCAGTATTTT	CASSLTGHKSDTQYF
TRBV14	TRBJ1-5	NA	TRBD1	TGTGCCAGAGACAGGGAAAATCAGCCCCAGCATTTT	CARDRENQPQHF
TRBV2	TRBJ1-1	many	NA	TGTGCCAGCAGCCTCATCCGAGGGGGACGGACGAACACTGAAGCTTTCTTT	CASSLIRGGRTNTEAFF
TRBV19	TRBJ1-2	many	NA	TGTGCCAGTAGTATAGTGGGGCCACCTCCGAACTATGGCTACACCTTC	CASSIVGPPPNYGYTF
TRBV7-2	TRBJ2-7	NA	NA	TGTGCCAGCAGCTCAAGCCTACGGGAGCAGTACTTC	CASSSSLREQYF
TRBV2	TRBJ2-7	NA	NA	TGTGCCAGCAAGCTCGACGGGAACTACGAGCAGTACTTC	CASKLDGNYEQYF
TRBV5-6	TRBJ2-5	NA	TRBD2	TGTGCCAGCAGTCGGAAGGGGGCCCTAGCGGGGCAAGAGACCCAGTACTTC	CASSRKGALAGQETQYF
TRBV20-1	TRBJ2-3	NA	TRBD2	TGCAGTGCCAGCAGTTGGGGGGGGAGGTCAGATACGCAGTATTTT	CSASSWGGRSDTQYF
TRBV20-1	TRBJ1-6	NA	TRBD1	TGCAGTGCTAGAGTCTCTGGCGGGACAGATAATTCACCCCTCCACTTT	CSARVSGGTDNSPLHF
TRBV6-1	TRBJ2-2	many	TRBD1	TGTGCCAGCCAACGGGACAGGGGAGTTGGTGGGGAGCTGTTTTTT	CASQRDRGVGGELFF
TRBV19	TRBJ2-1	NA	TRBD1	TGTGCCAGTAGGCAAATCGCCGGGACAGGGGTAAGTGAGCAGTTCTTC	CASRQIAGTGVSEQFF
TRBV24-1	TRBJ2-3	NA	NA	TGTGCCACCAGTGTCGCCAACACAGATACGCAGTATTTT	CATSVANTDTQYF
TRBV11-2	TRBJ2-2	NA	TRBD1	TGTGCCAGCAGCTTATCCCGGGACAGGGGGGTCACCGGGGAGCTGCTTTTT	CASSLSRDRGVTGELLF
TRBV7-9	TRBJ1-6	NA	NA	TGTGCCAGCAGCCCAGGACCTTACACCAATTCACCCCTCCACTTT	CASSPGPYTNSPLHF
TRBV6-4	TRBJ2-1	few	TRBD1	TGTGCCAGCAGTGACCCCGGCCCGGGCACAGGGGGTGATTACAATGAGCAGTTCTTC	CASSDPGPGTGGDYNEQFF
TRBV19	TRBJ1-6	NA	TRBD1	TGTGCCAGTAGTATAGGACAGGGGGTTGGTTCACCCCTCCACTTT	CASSIGQGVGSPLHF
TRBV29-1	TRBJ2-7	NA	NA	TGCAGCTTTGTACCGGGAAACTCCTACGAGCAGTACTTC	CSFVPGNSYEQYF
TRBV9	TRBJ2-1	many	TRBD2	TGTGCCAGCAGCCCCGGACTAGTTTCCGATGAGCAGTTCTTC	CASSPGLVSDEQFF
TRBV20-1	TRBJ1-2	many	NA	TGCAGTGCTCTTCGTACAGGGACCTATGGCTACACCTTC	CSALRTGTYGYTF
TRBV15	TRBJ1-4	NA	NA	TGTGCCACCAGCAGGACAGCCGCCAAGGGTAATGAAAAACTGTTTTTT	CATSRTAAKGNEKLFF
TRBV3-1	TRBJ1-2	many	NA	TGTGCCAGCAACGCCGGGACCGGCTACACCTTC	CASNAGTGYTF
TRBV9	TRBJ2-2	few	TRBD2	TGTGCCAGCAAGATAGCGGGGGGGCCAGCCGGGGAGCTGTTTTTT	CASKIAGGPAGELFF
TRBV25-1	TRBJ1-1	many	NA	TGTGCCAGCAGTGGAGGGGTAACTGAAGCTTTCTTT	CASSGGVTEAFF
TRBV7-8	TRBJ2-6	many	TRBD1	TGTGCCAGCAGCTTAGCGAGGGGGCGCTCTGGGGCCAACGTCCTGACTTTC	CASSLARGRSGANVLTF
TRBV29-1	TRBJ2-1	NA	NA	TGCAGCGTCGACCCTCGAGCCTACAATGAGCAGTTCTTC	CSVDPRAYNEQFF